The rows below give T cell receptor beta chains drawn from one sample of a study of blood T cell repertoires in COVID-19. Some clones are missing from TCRdb's copy, which holds only in-frame ones; the method was immunoSEQ multiplex PCR. The sample includes almost 400,000 clones, 70% to 90% seen only once; the top ten take 2.3%. Sample: peripheral blood. All receptors come from a woman in her sixties with COVID-19, enrolled during active disease. CDR3s include the opening cysteine and the closing phenylalanine or tryptophan. The D gene is left open where the match is weak. Clone size is shown for a subset of rows, as once, few, many or a class of expanded clone.

>.|15|TRBJ1-5|.|TRBV6-6
TGTGCCAGCAGCCCCGAAGGGGCGTTGGGTCAGCCCCAGCATTTT
CASSPEGALGQPQHF
>TRBD2|17|TRBJ2-5|.|TRBV2
TGTGCCAGCAGTCCCGGGACTAGCGGGGGGGCCGAGGAGACCCAGTACTTC
CASSPGTSGGAEETQYF
>TRBD1|15|TRBJ1-6|.|TRBV9
TGTGCCAGCAGCGCAAGACAGGGAAATAATTCACCCCTCCACTTT
CASSARQGNNSPLHF
>.|17|TRBJ2-3|.|TRBV10-1
TGCGCCAGCAGTGAGGGAGAGGCACTAGCTGAAGCAGATACGCAGTATTTT
CASSEGEALAEADTQYF
>.|14|TRBJ1-1|.|TRBV7-6
TGTGCCAGCAGCTTACGGGTTTCGGACACTGAAGCTTTCTTT
CASSLRVSDTEAFF
>.|15|TRBJ1-2|.|TRBV19
TGTGCCAGTATCCCCGGCGGGGGGGCATACTATGGCTACACCTTC
CASIPGGGAYYGYTF
>TRBD2|18|TRBJ2-2|.|TRBV4-2
TGTGCCAGCAGCCTTTTATGGCCGGGACTAGAGGGTGCCGGGGAGCTGTTTTTT
CASSLLWPGLEGAGELFF
>TRBD1|11|TRBJ2-7|once|TRBV6-5
TGTGCCAGCAGAACAGGGGTTGAGCAGTACTTC
CASRTGVEQYF
>TRBD1|16|TRBJ1-2|.|TRBV5-5
TGTGCCAGCAGCTTGGACACAGGGGGAGATAACTATGGCTACACCTTC
CASSLDTGGDNYGYTF
>.|14|TRBJ1-4|.|TRBV2
TGTGCCAGCAGTGCTTTGGGGCTTAATGAAAAACTGTTTTTT
CASSALGLNEKLFF